This T cell receptor beta chain was sequenced in a study of T cells in Graves' hyperthyroidism and ophthalmopathy. This clonotype was seen at least ten times. The study left out patients who had uncontrolled infection, other autoimmune disease, pregnancy or lactation. RNA transcripts provided the source from which TCR beta CDR3 regions were amplified. TCR CDR3 underwent first-round RT-PCR with the HTBI primer set. Via MiXCR, TCRdb re-called the multiplex PCR reads, giving one row per CDR3 protein. There are roughly 100,000 distinct CDR3 sequences in the sample; approximately 39% occur only once, and around 9.6% lies in the top ten. The CDR3 is 15 residues long. The germline V gene has CDR1 MNHEY and CDR2 SVGAGI. The junction had 5 bases not matched to a gene; V was cut back by 6 bases and J by 0 bases.

The sequence was obtained from a woman in her 30s with Graves' hyperthyroidism. Material for sequencing was peripheral blood or thyroid tissue (not recorded which). J is TRBJ2-7 and V is TRBV6-5, with 10 bases lining up with TRBD2. CDR3 sequence reads: CASSVAGGTSYEQYF. The CDR3 region has the DNA TGTGCCAGCAGCGTAGCGGGAGGTACCTCCTACGAGCAGTACTTC.